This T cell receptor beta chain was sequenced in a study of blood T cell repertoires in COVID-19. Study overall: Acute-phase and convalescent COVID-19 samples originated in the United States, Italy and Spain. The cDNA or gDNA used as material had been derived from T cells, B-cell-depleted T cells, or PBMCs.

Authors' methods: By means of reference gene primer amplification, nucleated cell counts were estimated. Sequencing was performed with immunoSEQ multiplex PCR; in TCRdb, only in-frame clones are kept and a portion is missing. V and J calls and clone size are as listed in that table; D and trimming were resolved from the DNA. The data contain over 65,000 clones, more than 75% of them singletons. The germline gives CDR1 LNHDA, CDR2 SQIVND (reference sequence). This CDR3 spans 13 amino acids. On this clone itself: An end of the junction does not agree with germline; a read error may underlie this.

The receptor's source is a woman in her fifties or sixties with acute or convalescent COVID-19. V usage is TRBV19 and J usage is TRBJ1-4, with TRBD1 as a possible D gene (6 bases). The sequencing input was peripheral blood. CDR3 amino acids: CASSNPGIQGRLF. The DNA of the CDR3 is TGTGCCAGTAGTAACCCGGGAATACAGGGACGTTTGTTT.